Described below is a single T cell receptor (beta chain) sequence and its context. The sample belongs to a study of CD8+CD57+ T cells in acquired aplastic anemia. Trimming took 5 bases from V and 8 from J, leaving 10 bases between them. The CDR3 length is 12 residues. The germline gives CDR1 MGHDK, CDR2 SYGVNS. Template material for TCR beta VDJ and CDR3 profiling consisted of genomic DNA. TCRdb used MiXCR to reprocess the reads, holding one entry per CDR3 protein. The data contain about 110,000 distinct CDR3 sequences, roughly 51% of them singletons. The source of this sequence is a human donor in good health, serving as a control. The rearrangement uses TRBV25-1 and TRBJ2-1; tentatively, D is TRBD1 or TRBD2 (5 bases each). Sequenced sample: sorted CD4+, CD8+, or CD8+CD57+ T cells (not recorded which) from PBMCs. The CDR3 here is CASSQEGYEQFF. The DNA of the CDR3 is TGTGCCAGCAGTCAAGAGGGGTATGAGCAGTTCTTC.